The present T cell receptor (beta chain) was sequenced within a study of tumor-infiltrating lymphocytes in primary liver carcinoma. Study in general: The patients presented with primary liver carcinoma, which was managed through surgical resection. Findings and limits, study-wide: Tumor region pairs shared more overlap than did tumor-adjacent and tumor-blood pairs.

It was unsorted whole blood that yielded blood RNA, and germline DNA was also extracted. Starting material of roughly 550 ng total RNA yielded TCR beta cDNA via a constant-region primer. Construction of TCR beta libraries relied on three successive nested multiplex PCR rounds employing slightly modified ARM-PCR. Both of the initial two PCR rounds ran for nine to eleven cycles and employed TRBV1-TRBV30 forward primers alongside a C-beta reverse primer. TCRdb recomputed calls from the multiplex PCR reads with MiXCR, one row per CDR3 protein. Of 330,000 or so distinct CDR3 sequences detected, around three fifths appear once; the ten largest clones hold 5.5% to 7%. Of note for this clonotype: Its cognate antigen is unknown.

The CDR3 runs to 15 residues. Germline trimming cut 6 bases from V and 4 bases from J; bases unmatched to any gene: 12. CDR1 and CDR2 from the germline V gene are SGHAT and FQNNGV. This receptor was taken from a man in his forties with primary liver carcinoma and hepatitis B virus infection. The sample comprised peripheral blood. This sequence joins TRBV11-2 and TRBJ2-7; 7 bases are a match to TRBD1. CDR3 in DNA: TGTGCCAGCAGGTACGACAGGGTGCATGGTTACGAGCAGTACTTC. This sequence encodes CASRYDRVHGYEQYF. The variable domain in full, completed from reference TRBV11-2 and TRBJ2-7, reads EAGVAQSPRYKIIEKRQSVAFWCNPISGHATLYWYQQILGQGPKLLIQFQNNGVVDDSQLPKDRFSAERLKGVDSTLKIQPAKLEDSAVYLCASRYDRVHGYEQYFGPGTRLTVT.